Listed here is a single TCR beta chain. This record comes from a study of shared clonotypes between healthy human individuals. Every donor, a Caucasian adult, lived in Nashville, Tennessee. The CDR3 sequence is 15 residues long. Germline loops: CDR1 GTSNPN, CDR2 SVGIG (reference sequence). Trimming stripped 4 bases from V and 0 bases from J, with 13 bases between. Generated by immunoSEQ multiplex PCR, the TCRdb table keeps only in-frame clones and is missing some. The top ten hold roughly 0.83% of the sample, which has around 990,000 clones, approximately 75% seen once. The sequencing sample was made of memory CD4+ T cells from PBMCs. As to subset: CD45RA-negative fraction. The TCR originated in a man younger than 30 in good health. Some clones in this sample may be carry-over from other donors' samples. The chain is built from TRBV30 and TRBJ2-1; D perhaps matches TRBD2 (5 bases). CDR3 coding DNA: TGTGCCTGGACCGGGGATGGGAGCTCCTACAATGAGCAGTTCTTC. This encodes CAWTGDGSSYNEQFF.